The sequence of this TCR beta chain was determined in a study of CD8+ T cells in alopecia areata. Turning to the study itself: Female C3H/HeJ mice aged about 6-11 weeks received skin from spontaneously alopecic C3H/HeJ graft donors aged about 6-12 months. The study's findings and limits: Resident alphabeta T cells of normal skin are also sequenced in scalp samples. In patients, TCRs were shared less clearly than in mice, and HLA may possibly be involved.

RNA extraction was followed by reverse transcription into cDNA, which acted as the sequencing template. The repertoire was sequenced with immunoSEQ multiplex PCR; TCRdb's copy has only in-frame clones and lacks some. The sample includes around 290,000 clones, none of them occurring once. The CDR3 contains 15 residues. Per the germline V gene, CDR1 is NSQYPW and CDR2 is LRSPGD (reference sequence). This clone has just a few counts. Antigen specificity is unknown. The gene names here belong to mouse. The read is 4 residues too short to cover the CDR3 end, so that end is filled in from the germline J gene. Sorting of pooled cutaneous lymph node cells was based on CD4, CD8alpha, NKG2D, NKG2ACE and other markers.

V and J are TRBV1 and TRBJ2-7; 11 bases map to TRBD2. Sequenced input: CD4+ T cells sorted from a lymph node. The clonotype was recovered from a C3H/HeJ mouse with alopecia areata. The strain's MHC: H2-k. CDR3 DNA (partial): TGCACCTGCAGGGGGACCGGGACTGGGGGATAT. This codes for CTCRGTGTGGY. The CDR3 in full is CTCRGTGTGGYEQYF.